This T cell receptor beta chain was captured by sequencing in a study of blood T cell repertoires in COVID-19 (TCRdb year 2020). Describing the broader study: Samples from collaborators originated in the United States, Italy and Spain and spanned both the acute and convalescent phases of COVID-19. The material from the prospective study consisted of cDNA or gDNA derived from T cells, B-cell-depleted T cells, or PBMCs. Deeply sampled blood TCRbeta repertoires from subjects exposed to, actively infected with, or recovered from COVID-19 were included in the dataset. The repertoires were made available in a free public database intended to serve as a resource for research on the immune response to SARS-CoV-2. Samples came from the ongoing ImmuneRACE study (first 160 participants) plus 1,254 subjects from 6 global collaborators. A de-identified subject ID, COVID-19 status, age in years and sex were almost always included in the sample metadata. HLA class I and class II types, where available, came from metadata supplied by the sample provider rather than from assay-based typing.

Study-wide findings and limitations: How much clinical and demographic metadata was included differed by source and by participant, and the metadata was provided uncurated.

TCRbeta CDR3 regions were amplified from genomic DNA by means of the immunoSEQ Assay, a bias-controlled multiplex PCR. Under the source paper's analysis protocol: The number of nucleated cells in each sample was estimated from the amplification of reference gene primers within the assay. To quantify the absolute abundance of each unique TCRbeta CDR3 rearrangement, sequence reads were collapsed and filtered. For each sample, productive Simpson clonality was calculated as the square root of Simpson's diversity index across productive rearrangements. TCRdb holds this immuneACCESS table with in-frame rearrangements only. Some clones are missing; in checked studies, unresolved V genes explain under half, and the rest has no known cause. D and trimming were read from the DNA, whereas the V and J calls and clone size are those reported in that table. Present in this sample are approximately 90,000 clones, approximately 90% of which were seen just once. About 1.7% of the sample rests with the top ten.

The collaborating institutions used their own protocols to collect whole blood in K2EDTA tubes. For TCRbeta analysis, collaborators shipped samples in one of three forms: frozen whole blood, isolated PBMCs, or DNA extracted from either of those sample types. V loses 6 bases, J loses 1 base, and the germline ends lie 12 bases apart. Sequences MDHEN (CDR1) and SYDVKM (CDR2) are obtained from the germline V gene. CDR3 length: 14 amino acids, cysteine to phenylalanine. CDR3 DNA is the only sequence kept; it has 42 bases, read in frame from the first base. On this clone: It lacks a known antigen. No much larger clonotype is one base removed from it; base qualities were not supplied.

The TCR comes from a man in his 60s with acute or convalescent COVID-19. The chain links TRBV28 with TRBJ1-1; no confident D gene assignment can be made. Sequencing was performed on peripheral blood. In nucleotides, the sequence is TGTGCCAGCAGACCTTCAGACAAGAACACTGAAGCTTTCTTT. This codes for CASRPSDKNTEAFF. With all but the CDR3 taken from the reference TRBV28 and TRBJ1-1 genes, the full variable domain is: DVKVTQSSRYLVKRTGEKVFLECVQDMDHENMFWYRQDPGLGLRLIYFSYDVKMKEKGDIPEGYSVSREKKERFSLILESASTNQTSMYLCASRPSDKNTEAFFGQGTRLTVV.